The rows below give T cell receptor beta chains drawn from one sample of a study of tumor and adjacent non-tumor tissue in lung cancer. TCRdb redid the calling of the multiplex PCR reads with MiXCR, one entry per CDR3 protein. Of around 140,000 distinct CDR3 sequences in the sample, around 61% are singletons; the top ten hold roughly 18%. Sequencing was performed on lung tumor tissue. Receptor source: a man in his 60s with small cell lung cancer. Each CDR3 is given with its conserved first and last residue. A D gene is named only where the DNA matches it firmly. Size values are once, few and many counts, or a class for expanded clones, and some rows have none.

v_gene	d_gene	j_gene	abundance	CDR3nt	CDR3aa
TRBV20-1	NA	TRBJ2-2	NA	TGCAGTGCTAGAGACCGGGTCAGGTCTTCGGAGCTGTTTTTT	CSARDRVRSSELFF
TRBV5-5	NA	TRBJ2-3	NA	TGTACCAGCAGTCGAGGGGGACCCACAGATACGCAGTATTTT	CTSSRGGPTDTQYF
TRBV6-5	TRBD1	TRBJ1-1	NA	TGTGCCAGCAGTAAGACCGGGACAACCCAGGGGGGAGCTTTCTTT	CASSKTGTTQGGAFF
TRBV6-2/TRBV6-3	TRBD1	TRBJ1-2	few	TGTGCCAGCAGTACCGTCCCCGGGACAGGGACGTCGGGCTACACCTTC	CASSTVPGTGTSGYTF
TRBV13	NA	TRBJ1-4	NA	TGTGCCAGCAGCTTAGTAACGCAGGGTTTGAAGAAAAACTGTTTT	CASSLVTQGLKKNCF
TRBV11-2	NA	TRBJ2-2	NA	TGCGCCAGCAGCTTACATGCTCCAGGGACCGGGGAGCTGTTTTTT	CASSLHAPGTGELFF
TRBV11-2	NA	TRBJ1-3	medium-sized	TGTGCCAGCAGCCGAGGGGTTAGAAACACCATATATTTT	CASSRGVRNTIYF
TRBV11-1	TRBD1	TRBJ2-7	few	TGTGCCAGCAGCTCAACCGGGACAGGTGGCTTCGAGCAGTACTTC	CASSSTGTGGFEQYF
TRBV29-1	TRBD1	TRBJ2-1	many	TGCAGCGTCGGGACAGGCCTCGATGAGCAGTTCTTC	CSVGTGLDEQFF
TRBV20-1	NA	TRBJ2-1	few	TGCAGTGCTATTACAGGGTGGGAAGATGAGCAGTTCTTC	CSAITGWEDEQFF
TRBV30	NA	TRBJ1-5	NA	TGTGCCTGGACCAGCGACAGGACCCACAATCAACCCCAGCATTTT	CAWTSDRTHNQPQHF
TRBV6-6	NA	TRBJ2-7	NA	TGTGTGAGCAGTTATCAGGACAGTAGAGTCGACGAGCAGTACTTC	CVSSYQDSRVDEQYF
TRBV12-3/TRBV12-4	NA	TRBJ2-2	few	TGTGCCAGCACCTTAAGGCTAGCGCTGACCGGGGAGCTGTTTTTT	CASTLRLALTGELFF
TRBV6-1	TRBD2	TRBJ2-1	medium-sized	TGTGCCAGCAGACCCGGGACTAGCGGGAGCACTGAGCAGTTCTTC	CASRPGTSGSTEQFF
TRBV28	NA	TRBJ2-3	NA	TGTGCCAGCGGTGTGAGCACAGATACGCAGTATTTT	CASGVSTDTQYF
TRBV11-3	NA	TRBJ2-2	once	TGTGCCATCAGCTACCTTCTGGATGGCGGGGAGCTGTTTTTT	CAISYLLDGGELFF
TRBV29-1	TRBD2	TRBJ2-3	NA	TGCAGTGTTACTAGCGGAACCACAGATACGCAGTATTTT	CSVTSGTTDTQYF
TRBV5-6	TRBD1	TRBJ1-2	few	TGTGCCAGCAGCTTGACAGGGGGCGGATATGGCTACACCTTC	CASSLTGGGYGYTF
TRBV5-1	NA	TRBJ2-5	few	TGCGCCAGCAGCGAGGGACTGGTTGTTGCGTTGGAGACCCAGTACTTC	CASSEGLVVALETQYF
TRBV5-6	NA	TRBJ2-1	few	TGTGCCAGCAGCTTGGACCCCCTCAGGCCCGGTTCCTCCTACAATGAGCAGTTCTTC	CASSLDPLRPGSSYNEQFF
TRBV29-1	NA	TRBJ2-1	NA	TGCAGCGGTCGTGGGAGGGGGTTCGAGCAGTTCTTC	CSGRGRGFEQFF
TRBV6-6	NA	TRBJ2-1	once	TGTGCCAGCACCTACGGGGGTACACACAATGAGCAGTTCTTC	CASTYGGTHNEQFF
TRBV28	TRBD1	TRBJ2-7	NA	TGTGCTAGCAGTCCCCCCGACAGGGGGGCGGTTTACGATCAGTACTTC	CASSPPDRGAVYDQYF
TRBV5-1	NA	TRBJ2-1	NA	TGCGCCAGCACCTTGGTGCCAGGGTACAATGAGCAGTTCTTC	CASTLVPGYNEQFF
TRBV20-1	NA	TRBJ2-3	many	TGCAGTGCTATAGAGGCGGGACTTCTAGGGTCAGGGTATTTT	CSAIEAGLLGSGYF
TRBV29-1	TRBD1	TRBJ2-1	NA	TGCAGCGTCTCGGGACAGGGGGCGGATGAGCGGTTCTTC	CSVSGQGADERFF
TRBV4-2	NA	TRBJ2-5	many	TGTGCCAGCAGCCAAGGGGGCGGACAAGAGACCCAGTACTTC	CASSQGGGQETQYF
TRBV28	TRBD2	TRBJ2-1	NA	TGTGCCAGCAGTAGCTCGGGACTAGCGGGAGGCAATGAGCAGTTCTTC	CASSSSGLAGGNEQFF
TRBV20-1	NA	TRBJ2-1	many	TGCAGTGCAACTAGGGGGGCTAGCGGTGACAATGAGCAGTTCTTC	CSATRGASGDNEQFF
TRBV18	NA	TRBJ2-1	NA	TGTGCCAGCTCACTTCTTCGGACTGAGCAGTTCTTC	CASSLLRTEQFF
TRBV20-1	NA	TRBJ1-4	NA	TGCAGTGCTCTAATCCTGGCAGACGTAACTAATGAAAAACTGTTTTTT	CSALILADVTNEKLFF
TRBV6-1	TRBD1	TRBJ2-4	NA	TGTGCCAGCAGTGAGACAACGGGACAGAGGACCACCAAAAACATTCAGTACTTC	CASSETTGQRTTKNIQYF
TRBV20-1	NA	TRBJ1-1	NA	TGCGGTGCTGGAGATTTGGATGCTGAAGCTTTCTTT	CGAGDLDAEAFF
TRBV28	NA	TRBJ1-5	few	TGTGCCAGCAATCGGGACCTCAATCAGCCCCAGCATTTT	CASNRDLNQPQHF
TRBV11-2	NA	TRBJ2-2	NA	TGTGCCAGCAGCTTAGTGATGGCGGGGAACACCGGGGAGCTGTTTTTT	CASSLVMAGNTGELFF
TRBV29-1	TRBD1	TRBJ2-3	NA	TGCAGCGTTAACCGGAGGACAGGGGCATCAGATACGCAGTATTTT	CSVNRRTGASDTQYF
TRBV6-5	TRBD1	TRBJ1-6	NA	TGTGCCAGCAGTTACTCGATATGGGGACAGGATAATTCACCCCTCAACTTT	CASSYSIWGQDNSPLNF
TRBV7-9	NA	TRBJ1-5	NA	TGTGCCAGCAGCTTAGGGGGGGGGGGCAATCAGTCCCAGCATTTT	CASSLGGGGNQSQHF
TRBV11-3	TRBD1	TRBJ1-2	NA	TGTGCCAGCAGCAAGACAGGGAACTATGGCTACACATTC	CASSKTGNYGYTF
TRBV28	TRBD1	TRBJ2-7	few	TGTGCCAGCAGCCGACAGGGGTTGTACGAGCAGTACTTC	CASSRQGLYEQYF
TRBV29-1	NA	TRBJ2-3	NA	TGCAGCGTTGAGACTAATGGGAGATCGGATACGCAGTATTTT	CSVETNGRSDTQYF
TRBV6-6	NA	TRBJ2-5	NA	TGTGCCAGCAGTTACCTCCTTCAAGAGACCCAGTACTTC	CASSYLLQETQYF
TRBV11-1	NA	TRBJ2-1	NA	TGTGCCAGCAGCGTAGGTTATGGGACACTCTACAATGAGCAGTTCTTC	CASSVGYGTLYNEQFF